This TCR beta chain was identified during a study of shared clonotypes between healthy human individuals. The CDR3 contains 14 residues. The V segment lost 1 base and the J segment 7 bases; nucleotides outside the gene matches: 4. Germline V CDR1 and CDR2: SGDLS, YYNGEE. A remark on this clone: As yet, its antigen is unknown.

In replicate PCRs of sorted subsets, about 220 ng DNA, approximately 30,000 T cell genomes, was used. This table comes from immunoSEQ multiplex PCR, and its TCRdb copy is limited to in-frame clones, with some not included. The table includes 1.6 million or so clones, over 95% detected once. Notes on the study in general: The expectation was that sequencing depth would affect clonotype sharing among donors. Larger estimated richness was generally seen in naive subsets than in memory subsets.

Sequencing used naive CD4+ T cells sorted from blood. Subset given: CD45RA+ positively selected. The chain links TRBV9 to TRBJ2-7; 11 bases line up with TRBD2. This clonotype originated in a man aged 25 to 40 in good health. The CDR3 DNA follows: TGTGCCAGCAGCGTAAGCCTAGCGGGAGGAGAGCAGTACTTC. Translation gives CASSVSLAGGEQYF.